The 26 T cell receptor beta chains given below trace back to one sample, sequenced in a study of OX40 agonist ivuxolimab in advanced cancers. Profiled with immunoSEQ multiplex PCR; TCRdb holds only in-frame clones, not every one. The sample includes more than 20,000 clones, roughly 83% seen only once; the top ten take around 31%. Sample: CD4+ or CD8+ T cells sorted from blood, taken in a trial of the OX40 agonist ivuxolimab. The receptors here all came from an adult with an advanced solid tumor such as melanoma, head and neck, liver or kidney cancer.

The chain couples TRBV13 to TRBJ1-5; tentatively, D is TRBD1 (5 bases). Trimming left V 3 bases short and J 3 bases short, with 18 bases between. CDR3 length: 17 amino acids. CDR1 and CDR2 (germline): PRHDT, FYEKMQ (reference sequence). CDR3 sequence (DNA): TGTGCCAGCAGCTTCAGTGGGGCGATATATCACAATCAGCCCCAGCATTTT. Translating it yields CASSFSGAIYHNQPQHF. Drawing the rest from reference TRBV13 and TRBJ1-5, the complete variable domain is AAGVIQSPRHLIKEKRETATLKCYPIPRHDTVYWYQQGPGQDPQFLISFYEKMQSDKGSIPDRFSAQQFSDYHSELNMSSLELGDSALYFCASSFSGAIYHNQPQHFGDGTRLSIL.

This clone was counted a few times. The chain is built from TRBV2 and TRBJ2-7; D might be TRBD1 (5 bases). The V end lost 10 bases, the J end lost 4 bases, and 14 bases lay between the germline ends. The germline CDR1 and CDR2 sequences are SNHLY and FYNNEI. The CDR3 is made up of 12 amino acids. The chain's CDR3 is CAIAGLEYEQYF. CDR3 DNA sequence: TGTGCCATCGCAGGGTTGGAATACGAGCAGTACTTC.

This chain uses TRBV9 with TRBJ2-3; TRBD1 is a possible D gene (6 bases). The V end was cut by 6 bases, the J end by 0 bases, with 11 bases between. The CDR3 spans 14 residues. CDR1 and CDR2 from the germline V gene are SGDLS and YYNGEE. In nucleotides, the CDR3 is TGTGCCAGCACACACAGGGATAGCACAGATACGCAGTATTTT. It encodes CASTHRDSTDTQYF. The variable domain in full, completed from reference TRBV9 and TRBJ2-3, reads DSGVTQTPKHLITATGQRVTLRCSPRSGDLSVYWYQQSLDQGLQFLIQYYNGEERAKGNILERFSAQQFPDLHSELNLSSLELGDSALYFCASTHRDSTDTQYFGPGTRLTVL.

J is TRBJ2-7 and V is TRBV4-1; 8 bases are shared with TRBD1. The CDR3 covers 14 residues. The V gene's germline CDR1 is MGHRA and CDR2 YSYEKL. Unmatched junction bases numbered 0, after V lost 1 base and J lost 1 base. The CDR3 DNA reads TGCGCCAGCAGCCAAGGACAGGGGTCCTACGAGCAGTACTTC. Residues: CASSQGQGSYEQYF.

The chain employs TRBV7-9 and TRBJ2-5, with D possibly TRBD1 on 6 matching bases. The tail of the sequence fits TRBJ2-7 better, so the J call may be wrong. The length of the CDR3 is 17 residues. CDR1 is SEHNR, CDR2 FQNEAQ, per germline (reference sequence). The CDR3: CASSSSDRRNRVDEQYF. The CDR3 region has the DNA TGTGCCAGCAGCTCGTCGGACAGACGCAATCGGGTCGACGAGCAGTACTTC.

This chain connects TRBV5-5 to TRBJ1-5; D gene unclear. Germline V gives CDR1 SGHKS, CDR2 YYEKEE (reference sequence). V was trimmed by 0 bases and J by 7 bases, leaving 8 bases between them. There are 13 residues in the CDR3. For the CDR3, the DNA is TGTGCCAGCAGCTTGGACAGTTGGCAGCCCCAGCATTTT. As protein: CASSLDSWQPQHF.

The CDR3 protein is CASSYGQGGSEQYF. The DNA of the CDR3 is TGTGCCAGCAGTTACGGACAGGGTGGGAGCGAGCAGTACTTC. The chain employs TRBV27 and TRBJ2-7; TRBD1 aligns across 8 bases. V lost 4 bases, J lost 6 bases, and 8 bases stayed unmatched. The CDR3 consists of 14 residues. Germline V lookup: CDR1 MNHEY, CDR2 SMNVEV (reference sequence).

The CDR3 nucleotides are TGTGCCAGCAGCAGGGAGACCCAGTACTTC. It specifies CASSRETQYF. The chain uses TRBV2 and TRBJ2-5; D unclear. The CDR3 is made up of 10 amino acids. V was cut by 6 bases and J by 5 bases, with 4 bases left in between. Germline loops: CDR1 SNHLY, CDR2 FYNNEI.

This chain links TRBV4-1 with TRBJ1-5; the D gene is possibly TRBD1 (6 bases). The germline CDR1 and CDR2 sequences are MGHRA and YSYEKL. CDR3 length equals 16 residues. V lost 4 bases and J 5 bases, leaving 18 bases between the germline ends. CDR3 in DNA: TGCGCCAGCAGCCTCAGGGACCGGGACAACCATCAGCCCCAGCATTTT. As protein: CASSLRDRDNHQPQHF.

CDR3 in DNA: TGTGCCAGCAGCTCAACCCGGACGGGATACGAGACCCAGTACTTC. Its translation: CASSSTRTGYETQYF. The rearrangement joins TRBV7-6 to TRBJ2-5, with D possibly matching TRBD2 (5 bases). The germline V gene encodes CDR1 SGHVS and CDR2 FNYEAQ. There are 15 residues in the CDR3. Trimming removed 4 bases from V and 5 bases from J, with 17 bases in between.

This chain connects TRBV7-6 to TRBJ1-2; D gene uncertain. The V gene's germline CDR1 is SGHVS and CDR2 FNYEAQ. Trimming took 1 base from V and 6 from J, leaving 18 bases between them. The CDR3 loop spans 16 amino acids. The DNA for the CDR3 is TGTGCCAGCAGCTTAGGAACAAGGCAGCTTCCTAATGGCTACACCTTC. Translating it yields CASSLGTRQLPNGYTF.

The V gene is TRBV4-1, the J gene TRBJ2-7; the D gene is possibly TRBD1 (6 bases). Trimming cost V 3 bases and J 1 base, with 19 bases left between them. The CDR3 has 17 residues. Germline V gene lookup returns CDR1 MGHRA and CDR2 YSYEKL. The CDR3 loop is CASSQSIAGTRSYEQYF. The CDR3 bases are TGCGCCAGCAGCCAGAGTATAGCCGGGACAAGATCCTACGAGCAGTACTTC.

This clone was recorded a few times. This chain links TRBV5-4 with TRBJ2-7; D call uncertain. This CDR3 has 12 amino acids. Germline assignment: CDR1 SGHNT and CDR2 YYREEE (reference sequence). V was pared by 4 bases and J by 3 bases, with 8 bases between. Here the CDR3 reads CASSVWGYEQYF. CDR3 coding DNA: TGTGCCAGCAGCGTTTGGGGCTACGAGCAGTACTTC.

The sample holds one count of this clone. The chain combines TRBV6-5 with TRBJ1-1; D unclear. Between the trimmed V and J ends, which lost 0 bases and 0 bases, there was a span of 8 bases. The CDR3 loop spans 15 amino acids. Per the germline V gene, CDR1 is MNHEY and CDR2 is SVGAGI. The CDR3 here is CASSYSGRLNTEAFF. The CDR3 DNA sequence: TGTGCCAGCAGTTACTCTGGCAGGTTGAACACTGAAGCTTTCTTT.

The chain recombines TRBV4-2 with TRBJ2-3; 8 bases agree with TRBD2. This CDR3 is built from 17 residues. CDR1 and CDR2 (germline): LGHNA, YNFKEQ. Trimming at V came to 1 base and at J to 4 bases, leaving 10 bases not matched to a gene. CDR3 region: CASSQGSGGRFADTQYF. CDR3 coding DNA: TGTGCCAGCAGCCAAGGGTCTGGCGGGAGGTTTGCAGATACGCAGTATTTT.

CDR3 region: CASSVVSQGLNYGYTF. In DNA form, the CDR3 reads TGTGCCAGCAGCGTAGTGAGTCAGGGCCTCAACTATGGCTACACCTTC. The chain is built from TRBV9 and TRBJ1-2; the D gene is possibly TRBD1 (5 bases). The length of the CDR3 is 16 residues. Germline V lookup: CDR1 SGDLS, CDR2 YYNGEE. Trimming pared 0 bases from V and 2 bases from J, leaving 14 bases between. Drawing the rest from reference TRBV9 and TRBJ1-2, the complete variable domain is DSGVTQTPKHLITATGQRVTLRCSPRSGDLSVYWYQQSLDQGLQFLIQYYNGEERAKGNILERFSAQQFPDLHSELNLSSLELGDSALYFCASSVVSQGLNYGYTFGSGTRLTVV.

J is TRBJ2-7 and V is TRBV5-4; D uncertain. The V gene lost 2 bases and the J gene lost 5 bases, with 17 bases spanning the gap. The germline CDR1 and CDR2 sequences are SGHNT and YYREEE (reference sequence). The CDR3 is 15 residues long. The CDR3 loop is CASSLGLGEVDEQYF. The CDR3 nucleotides are TGTGCCAGCAGCTTAGGGTTGGGCGAGGTGGACGAGCAGTACTTC. Variable domain in full (rest from reference TRBV5-4 and TRBJ2-7): ETGVTQSPTHLIKTRGQQVTLRCSSQSGHNTVSWYQQALGQGPQFIFQYYREEENGRGNFPPRFSGLQFPNYSSELNVNALELDDSALYLCASSLGLGEVDEQYFGPGTRLTVT.

This chain connects TRBV9 to TRBJ2-7; D might be TRBD1 (6 bases). V lost 0 bases and J 2 bases, leaving 18 bases between the germline ends. CDR1 SGDLS and CDR2 YYNGEE come from the germline V gene. This CDR3 has 17 amino acids. The CDR3: CASSVGLVGAKTYEQYF. CDR3 in DNA: TGTGCCAGCAGCGTAGGGTTAGTGGGGGCGAAGACCTACGAGCAGTACTTC.

This chain joins TRBV19 and TRBJ1-2; D perhaps matches TRBD1 (5 bases). There are 13 residues in the CDR3. Germline assignment: CDR1 LNHDA and CDR2 SQIVND (reference sequence). Trimming stripped 3 bases from V and 8 bases from J, with 13 bases between. CDR3: CASSIQGFYGYTF. In DNA form, the CDR3 reads TGTGCCAGTAGTATTCAGGGATTCTACGGCTACACCTTC. The full variable domain, its missing parts supplied by reference TRBV19 and TRBJ1-2, is DGGITQSPKYLFRKEGQNVTLSCEQNLNHDAMYWYRQDPGQGLRLIYYSQIVNDFQKGDIAEGYSVSREKKESFPLTVTSAQKNPTAFYLCASSIQGFYGYTFGSGTRLTVV.

This chain connects TRBV19 to TRBJ2-7; TRBD1 might be the D (6 bases). Per the germline V gene, CDR1 is LNHDA and CDR2 is SQIVND (reference sequence). CDR3 length: 15 amino acids. V gave up 3 bases and J gave up 3 bases, with 15 bases separating them. The CDR3 nucleotides are TGTGCCAGTAGTATTACAGGGTACGTGATCTACGAGCAGTACTTC. This codes for CASSITGYVIYEQYF.

This sequence joins TRBV7-6 and TRBJ1-1, with TRBD1 matching 8 bases. The CDR3 is 13 residues long. V was clipped by 4 bases and J by 8 bases; unmatched bases: 6. Germline lookup yields CDR1 SGHVS and CDR2 FNYEAQ. The CDR3 loop is CASSSTGQAEAFF. CDR3 in DNA: TGTGCCAGCAGCTCCACGGGACAGGCGGAAGCTTTCTTT.

The chain links TRBV4-1 to TRBJ2-5, with TRBD1 as a possible D gene (6 bases). This CDR3 is built from 16 residues. The germline gives CDR1 MGHRA, CDR2 YSYEKL. The V end was cut by 4 bases, the J end by 5 bases, with 20 bases between. The CDR3 region has the DNA TGCGCCAGCAGCCTCTATGGAGAGGGGGTCCAGGAGACCCAGTACTTC. This encodes CASSLYGEGVQETQYF.

The chain employs TRBV6-5 and TRBJ2-7; 10 nucleotides agree with TRBD1. The CDR3 is 12 residues long. The germline CDR1 and CDR2 sequences are MNHEY and SVGAGI. J lost 5 bases, V lost 11 bases, and 6 bases had no gene match. As DNA, the CDR3 is TGTGCCTCCGGACAGGGGGTCCACGAGCAGTACTTC. It is translated as CASGQGVHEQYF.

The chain has TRBV2 and TRBJ2-2, with 7 bases that match TRBD2. The V and J ends lost 2 bases and 7 bases, in that order; junction bases with no gene match: 22. The CDR3 totals 20 residues. Looked up from germline, CDR1 is SNHLY and CDR2 is FYNNEI. CDR3 protein: CASSERLLAASSPEGGELFF. CDR3 in DNA: TGTGCCAGCAGTGAACGATTGCTAGCGGCATCCTCGCCGGAGGGCGGGGAGCTGTTTTTT.

V usage is TRBV12-5 and J usage is TRBJ2-1; unclear D gene. CDR3 size: 14 residues. Germline CDR1 and CDR2: LGHNT and FRNRAP. Trimming pared 3 bases from V and 3 bases from J, leaving 9 bases between. For the CDR3, the DNA is TGTGCTAGTGGTTTAATGGGAAGCTACAATGAGCAGTTCTTC. It is translated as CASGLMGSYNEQFF.

V is TRBV6-5 and J is TRBJ2-5; D remains unclear. The CDR3 spans 13 residues. The germline gives CDR1 MNHEY, CDR2 SVGAGI. The V end lost 0 bases, the J end lost 5 bases, and 7 bases lay between the germline ends. DNA for the CDR3: TGTGCCAGCAGTTACTCAGCAGAGGAGACCCAGTACTTC. Encoded protein: CASSYSAEETQYF.